Sequencing of this T cell receptor (beta chain) was carried out in a study of cytomegalovirus exposure and HLA in healthy donors. Findings and limits, study-wide: The study carried out a later analysis of TCR beta sequences. It associated some 17,000 of them with specific HLA alleles at a false discovery rate of 0.05. Association of a missense DCLRE1C variant with TCR beta V- and J-gene trimming was reported in a later analysis. Apart from CMV serostatus, no immune exposure information was available.

Primers included in the PCR were 60 Vbeta and 13 Jbeta primers. Repertoires were generated with immunoSEQ multiplex PCR, while TCRdb's copy carries only in-frame clones and drops some. The repertoire holds tens of thousands of clones, with 81% as singletons. Regarding this clone: Its specificity is unknown.

Germline V gives CDR1 SGHTA, CDR2 FQGNSA. The length of the CDR3 is 15 residues. The germline V and J ends were trimmed by 6 bases and 4 bases, with 18 bases remaining between them. This TCR came from a human donor in good health. The sample taken for sequencing was PBMCs. This chain uses TRBV7-2 with TRBJ2-5; TRBD2 might be the D (6 bases). CDR3 DNA: TGTGCCAGCAGGTCCCATGGGACTGTGGGAGAGACCCAGTACTTC. Translated: CASRSHGTVGETQYF.